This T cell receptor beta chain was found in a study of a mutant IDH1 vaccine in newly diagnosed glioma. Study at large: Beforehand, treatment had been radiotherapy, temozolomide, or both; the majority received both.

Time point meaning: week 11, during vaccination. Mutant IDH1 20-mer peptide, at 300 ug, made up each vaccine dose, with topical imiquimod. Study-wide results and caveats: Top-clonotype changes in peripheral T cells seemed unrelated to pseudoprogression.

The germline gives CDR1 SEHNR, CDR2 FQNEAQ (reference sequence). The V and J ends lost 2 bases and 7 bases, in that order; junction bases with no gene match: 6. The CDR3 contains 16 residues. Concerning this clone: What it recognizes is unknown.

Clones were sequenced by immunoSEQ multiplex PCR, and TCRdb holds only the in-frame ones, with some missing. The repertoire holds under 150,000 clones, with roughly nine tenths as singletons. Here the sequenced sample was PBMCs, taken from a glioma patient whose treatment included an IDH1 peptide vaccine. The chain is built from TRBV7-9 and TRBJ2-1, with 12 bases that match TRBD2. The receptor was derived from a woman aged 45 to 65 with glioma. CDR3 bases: TGTGCCAGCAGCTTAACCTCTAGCGGGAGGGGAAATGAGCAGTTCTTC. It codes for CASSLTSSGRGNEQFF.